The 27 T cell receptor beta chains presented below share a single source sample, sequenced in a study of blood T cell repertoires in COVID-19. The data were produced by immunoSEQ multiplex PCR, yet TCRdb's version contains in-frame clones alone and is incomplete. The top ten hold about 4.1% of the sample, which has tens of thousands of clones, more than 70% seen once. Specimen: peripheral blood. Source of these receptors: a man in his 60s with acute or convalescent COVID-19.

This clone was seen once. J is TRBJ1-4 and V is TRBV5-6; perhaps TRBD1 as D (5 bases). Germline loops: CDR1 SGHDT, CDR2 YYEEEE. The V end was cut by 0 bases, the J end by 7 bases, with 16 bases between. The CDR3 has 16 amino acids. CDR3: CASSLAGGAGSEKLFF. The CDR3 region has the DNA TGTGCCAGCAGCTTGGCCGGCGGGGCAGGCAGTGAAAAACTGTTTTTT.

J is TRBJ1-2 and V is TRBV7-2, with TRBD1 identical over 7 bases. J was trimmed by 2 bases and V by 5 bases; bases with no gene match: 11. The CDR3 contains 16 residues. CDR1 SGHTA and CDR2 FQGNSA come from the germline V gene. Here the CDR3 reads CASSVLGQSRNYGYTF. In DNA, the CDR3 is TGTGCCAGCAGCGTCCTGGGACAGTCTCGGAACTATGGCTACACCTTC. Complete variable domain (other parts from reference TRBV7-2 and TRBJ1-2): GAGVSQSPSNKVTEKGKDVELRCDPISGHTALYWYRQSLGQGLEFLIYFQGNSAPDKSGLPSDRFSAERTGGSVSTLTIQRTQQEDSAVYLCASSVLGQSRNYGYTFGSGTRLTVV.

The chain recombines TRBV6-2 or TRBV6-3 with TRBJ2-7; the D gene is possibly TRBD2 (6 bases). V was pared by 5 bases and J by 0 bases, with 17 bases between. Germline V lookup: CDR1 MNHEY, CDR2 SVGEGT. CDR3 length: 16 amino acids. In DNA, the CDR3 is TGTGCCAGCAGTCGCGGTTTTGGGGGGTTCTCCTACGAGCAGTACTTC. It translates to CASSRGFGGFSYEQYF.

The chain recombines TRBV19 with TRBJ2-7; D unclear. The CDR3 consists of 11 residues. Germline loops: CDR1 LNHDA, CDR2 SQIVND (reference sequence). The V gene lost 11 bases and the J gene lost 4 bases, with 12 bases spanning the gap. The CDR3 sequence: CAPGPFYEQYF. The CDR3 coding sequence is TGTGCCCCTGGGCCCTTTTACGAGCAGTACTTC.

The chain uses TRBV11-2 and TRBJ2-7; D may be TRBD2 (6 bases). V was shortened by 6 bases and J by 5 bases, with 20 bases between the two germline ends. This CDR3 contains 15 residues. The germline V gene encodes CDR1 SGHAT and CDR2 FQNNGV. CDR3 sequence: CASRPAGTQAHEQYF. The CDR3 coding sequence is TGTGCCAGCAGACCGGCCGGGACTCAGGCCCACGAGCAGTACTTC.

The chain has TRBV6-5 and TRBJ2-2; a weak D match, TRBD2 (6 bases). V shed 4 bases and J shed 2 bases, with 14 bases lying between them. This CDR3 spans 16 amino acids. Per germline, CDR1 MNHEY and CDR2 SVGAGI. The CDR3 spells CASSSGGGLNTGELFF. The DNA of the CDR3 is TGTGCCAGCAGTTCGGGTGGGGGGTTAAACACCGGGGAGCTGTTTTTT.

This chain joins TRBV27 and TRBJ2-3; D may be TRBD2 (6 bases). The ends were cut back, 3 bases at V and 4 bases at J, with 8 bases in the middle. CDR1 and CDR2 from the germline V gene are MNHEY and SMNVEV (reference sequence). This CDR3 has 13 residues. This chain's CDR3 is CASSLWGADTQYF. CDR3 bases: TGTGCCAGCAGTTTGTGGGGGGCAGATACGCAGTATTTT.

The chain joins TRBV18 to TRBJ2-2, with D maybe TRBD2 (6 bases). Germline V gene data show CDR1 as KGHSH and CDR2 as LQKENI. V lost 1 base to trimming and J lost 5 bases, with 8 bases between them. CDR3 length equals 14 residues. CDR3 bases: TGTGCCAGCTCACCACTGACTAGGACCGGGGAGCTGTTTTTT. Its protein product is CASSPLTRTGELFF. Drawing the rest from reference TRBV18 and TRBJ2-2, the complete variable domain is NAGVMQNPRHLVRRRGQEARLRCSPMKGHSHVYWYRQLPEEGLKFMVYLQKENIIDESGMPKERFSAEFPKEGPSILRIQQVVRGDSAAYFCASSPLTRTGELFFGEGSRLTVL.

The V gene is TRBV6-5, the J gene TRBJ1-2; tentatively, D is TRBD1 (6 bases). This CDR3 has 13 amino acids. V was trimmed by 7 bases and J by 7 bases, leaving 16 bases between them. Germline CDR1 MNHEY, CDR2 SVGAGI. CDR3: CASTQRGFGGYTF. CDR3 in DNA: TGTGCCAGCACCCAGAGGGGGTTTGGTGGCTACACCTTC.

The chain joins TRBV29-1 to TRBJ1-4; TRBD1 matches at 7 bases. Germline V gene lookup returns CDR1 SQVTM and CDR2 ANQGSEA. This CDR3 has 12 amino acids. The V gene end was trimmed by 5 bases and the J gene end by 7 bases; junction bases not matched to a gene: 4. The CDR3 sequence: CSVRGQGEKLFF. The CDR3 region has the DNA TGCAGCGTTAGGGGGCAGGGTGAAAAACTGTTTTTT.

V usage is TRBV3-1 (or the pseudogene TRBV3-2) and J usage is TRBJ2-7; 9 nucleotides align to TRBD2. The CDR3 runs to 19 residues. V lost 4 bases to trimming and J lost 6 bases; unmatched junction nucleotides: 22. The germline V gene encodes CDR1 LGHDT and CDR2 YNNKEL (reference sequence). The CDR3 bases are TGTGCCAGCAGCCCCCCGGGGAGTAGCGGGGGCCCACTCCTCGGCGAGCAGTACTTC. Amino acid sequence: CASSPPGSSGGPLLGEQYF.

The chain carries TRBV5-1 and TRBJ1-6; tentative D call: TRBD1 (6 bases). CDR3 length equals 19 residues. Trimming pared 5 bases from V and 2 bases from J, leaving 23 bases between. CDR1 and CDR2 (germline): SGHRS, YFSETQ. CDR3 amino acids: CASSLGFTDRSAYNSPLHF. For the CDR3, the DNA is TGCGCCAGCAGTTTAGGTTTCACGGACAGATCTGCCTATAATTCACCCCTCCACTTT. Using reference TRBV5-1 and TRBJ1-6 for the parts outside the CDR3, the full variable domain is KAGVTQTPRYLIKTRGQQVTLSCSPISGHRSVSWYQQTPGQGLQFLFEYFSETQRNKGNFPGRFSGRQFSNSRSEMNVSTLELGDSALYLCASSLGFTDRSAYNSPLHFGNGTRLTVT.

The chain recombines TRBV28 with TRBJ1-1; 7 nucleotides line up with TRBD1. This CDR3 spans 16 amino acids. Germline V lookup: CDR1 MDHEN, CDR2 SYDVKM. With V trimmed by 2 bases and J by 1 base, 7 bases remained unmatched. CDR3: CASSLRATGRNTEAFF. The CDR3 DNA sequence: TGTGCCAGCAGTTTACGCGCGACAGGGAGGAACACTGAAGCTTTCTTT.

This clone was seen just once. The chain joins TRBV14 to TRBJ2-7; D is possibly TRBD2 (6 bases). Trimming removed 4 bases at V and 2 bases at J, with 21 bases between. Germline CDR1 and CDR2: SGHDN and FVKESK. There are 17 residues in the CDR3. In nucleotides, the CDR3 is TGTGCCAGCAGCCCCCACATAGGGGTCTCGGGGGCCTACGAGCAGTACTTC. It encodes CASSPHIGVSGAYEQYF.

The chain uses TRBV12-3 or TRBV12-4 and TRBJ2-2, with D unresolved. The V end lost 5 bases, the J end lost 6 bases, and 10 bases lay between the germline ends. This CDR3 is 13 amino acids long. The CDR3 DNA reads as TGTGCCAGCAGTCTTCTTCTGTCCGGGGAGCTGTTTTTT. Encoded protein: CASSLLLSGELFF.

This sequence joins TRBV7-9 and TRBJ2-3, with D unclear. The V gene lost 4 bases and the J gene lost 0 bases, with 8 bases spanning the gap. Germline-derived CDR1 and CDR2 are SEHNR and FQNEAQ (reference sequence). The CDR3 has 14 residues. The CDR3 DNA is TGTGCCAGCAGCTCCATGACAAGCACAGATACGCAGTATTTT. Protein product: CASSSMTSTDTQYF.

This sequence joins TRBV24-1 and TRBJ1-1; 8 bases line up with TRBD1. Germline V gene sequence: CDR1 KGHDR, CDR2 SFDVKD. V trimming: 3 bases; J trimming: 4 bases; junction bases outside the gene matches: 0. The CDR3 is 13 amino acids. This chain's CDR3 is CATSDDRGTEAFF. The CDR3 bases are TGTGCCACCAGTGATGACAGGGGCACTGAAGCTTTCTTT.

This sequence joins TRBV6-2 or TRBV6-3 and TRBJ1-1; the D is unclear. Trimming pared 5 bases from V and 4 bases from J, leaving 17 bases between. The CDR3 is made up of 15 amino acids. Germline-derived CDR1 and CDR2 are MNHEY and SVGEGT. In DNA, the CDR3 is TGTGCCAGCAGTACCCAGACGGCGGTCGGCACTGAAGCTTTCTTT. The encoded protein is CASSTQTAVGTEAFF.

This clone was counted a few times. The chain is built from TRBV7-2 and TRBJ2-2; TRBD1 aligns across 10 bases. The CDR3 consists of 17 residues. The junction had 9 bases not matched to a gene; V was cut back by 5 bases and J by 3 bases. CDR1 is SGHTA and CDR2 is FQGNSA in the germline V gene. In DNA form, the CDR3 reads TGTGCCAGCAGCCAATTCGGACAGGGGGGGTACACCGGGGAGCTGTTTTTT. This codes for CASSQFGQGGYTGELFF.

DNA of the CDR3: TGTGCCAGCAGTTTGTCCCCGGGACTAGGGTCGGGCTCCTACGAGCAGTACTTC. Residues: CASSLSPGLGSGSYEQYF. The chain couples TRBV28 to TRBJ2-7, with 8 bases fitting TRBD2. Germline-derived CDR1 and CDR2 are MDHEN and SYDVKM. After removal of 3 bases from V and 0 bases from J, the junction contained 13 bases not matched to a gene. This CDR3 spans 18 amino acids.

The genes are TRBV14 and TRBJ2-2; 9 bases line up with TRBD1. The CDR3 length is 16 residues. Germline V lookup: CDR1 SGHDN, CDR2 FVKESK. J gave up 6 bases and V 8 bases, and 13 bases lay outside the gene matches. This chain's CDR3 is CASATTLGTGPGELFF. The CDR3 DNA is TGTGCCAGCGCCACCACTCTAGGGACAGGGCCCGGGGAGCTGTTTTTT.

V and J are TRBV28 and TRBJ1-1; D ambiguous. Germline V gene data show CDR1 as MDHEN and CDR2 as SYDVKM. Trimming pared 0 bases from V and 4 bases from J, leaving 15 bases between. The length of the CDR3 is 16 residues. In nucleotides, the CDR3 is TGTGCCAGCAGTTTATGGGAGCGGGTTGGGGTCACTGAAGCTTTCTTT. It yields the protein CASSLWERVGVTEAFF.

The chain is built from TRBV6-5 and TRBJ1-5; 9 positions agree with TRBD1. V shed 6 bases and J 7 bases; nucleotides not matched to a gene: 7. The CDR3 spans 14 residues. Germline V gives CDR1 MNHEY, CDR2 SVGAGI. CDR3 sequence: CASRRTGVDQPQHF. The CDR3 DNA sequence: TGTGCCAGCAGGAGGACAGGGGTCGACCAGCCCCAGCATTTT.

CDR3 amino acids: CDPGQGPSGGYNEQFF. In nucleotides, the CDR3 is TGTGATCCGGGACAGGGTCCTAGCGGGGGATACAATGAGCAGTTCTTC. The chain employs TRBV7-3 and TRBJ2-1; a weak D match, TRBD2 (10 bases). The CDR3 is 16 amino acids. CDR1 and CDR2 (germline): SGHTA, FQGTGA.

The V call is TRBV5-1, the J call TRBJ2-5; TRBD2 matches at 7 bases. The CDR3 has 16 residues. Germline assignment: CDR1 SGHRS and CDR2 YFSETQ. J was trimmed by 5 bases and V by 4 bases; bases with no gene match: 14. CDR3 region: CASSPGGITGRETQYF. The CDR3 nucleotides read TGCGCCAGCAGCCCCGGGGGGATCACCGGGAGGGAGACCCAGTACTTC.

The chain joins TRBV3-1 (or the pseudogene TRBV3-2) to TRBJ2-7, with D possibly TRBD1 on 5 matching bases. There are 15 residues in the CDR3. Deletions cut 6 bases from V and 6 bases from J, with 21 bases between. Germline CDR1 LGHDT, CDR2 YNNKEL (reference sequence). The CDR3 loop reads CASSPPKTGHSEQYF. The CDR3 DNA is TGTGCCAGCAGTCCCCCTAAAACAGGCCACTCCGAGCAGTACTTC.

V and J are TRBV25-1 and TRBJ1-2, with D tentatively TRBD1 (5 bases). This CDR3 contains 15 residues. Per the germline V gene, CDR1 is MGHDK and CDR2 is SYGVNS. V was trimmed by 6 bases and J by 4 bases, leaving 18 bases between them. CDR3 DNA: TGTGCCAGCAGCGCTGGGGGGGGGAAATCCTATGGCTACACCTTC. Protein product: CASSAGGGKSYGYTF.